Described below is a single T cell receptor (beta chain) sequence and its context. Antigen unknown. This specimen belongs to a study of vaccination and CD4 T cells after COVID-19. Study in general: SARS-CoV-2, HCoV-NL63, HCoV-OC43 and HCoV-229E supplied the overlapping spike peptides used to stimulate cells.

With the Oncomine TCR Beta short-read assay, DNA from cultured CD4+ T cells was sequenced. TCRdb redid the calling of the PCR reads with MiXCR, one entry per CDR3 protein. The sample holds around 3,400 distinct CDR3 sequences; approximately 31% are singletons and the top ten take roughly half. As for treatment: roughly ten-day PBMC culture with coronavirus spike peptide pools or control peptides (ViraFEST assay). Study results and limitations: Going from roughly 21 to 40, median SARS-CoV-2-reactive clonotypes did not rise significantly. The great majority, 304 of 307 vaccine-specific clones, proved spike mono-reactive in convalescent patients.

Germline V gene lookup returns CDR1 LNHNV and CDR2 YYDKDF (reference sequence). The CDR3 extends over 16 amino acids. The germline V and J ends were trimmed by 0 bases and 0 bases, with 9 bases remaining between them. This clonotype was obtained from a human donor who had recovered from COVID-19. The sequenced sample was CD4+ T cells from blood, cultured in vitro. The chain has TRBV15 and TRBJ1-3; no clear D gene. As DNA, the CDR3 is TGTGCCACCAGCAGAGACCCGGCGGGCTCTGGAAACACCATATATTTT. Amino acid sequence: CATSRDPAGSGNTIYF.